What follows describes a single T cell receptor beta chain. Its antigen is currently unknown. The data were produced by immunoSEQ multiplex PCR, yet TCRdb's version contains in-frame clones alone and is incomplete. This sample has about 180,000 clones, with over 80% found just once. The source of the sample is a study of T cell responses to AZD1222 COVID-19 vaccine. Findings and limits, study-wide: White British donors predominated, females outnumbered males, and clonal diversity was possibly underestimated.

Germline CDR1 and CDR2: SGHTA and FQGNSA. This CDR3 has 15 residues. Between the trimmed V and J ends, which lost 5 bases and 5 bases, there was a span of 16 bases. The source is an adult in good health. V and J are TRBV7-2 and TRBJ2-1; TRBD1 is a possible D gene (6 bases). This sample comprised peripheral blood, obtained on day 0 of AZD1222 vaccination. The CDR3 coding sequence is TGTGCCAGCAGCCCACGACCGGACAGCAACAATGAGCAGTTCTTC. It yields the protein CASSPRPDSNNEQFF.